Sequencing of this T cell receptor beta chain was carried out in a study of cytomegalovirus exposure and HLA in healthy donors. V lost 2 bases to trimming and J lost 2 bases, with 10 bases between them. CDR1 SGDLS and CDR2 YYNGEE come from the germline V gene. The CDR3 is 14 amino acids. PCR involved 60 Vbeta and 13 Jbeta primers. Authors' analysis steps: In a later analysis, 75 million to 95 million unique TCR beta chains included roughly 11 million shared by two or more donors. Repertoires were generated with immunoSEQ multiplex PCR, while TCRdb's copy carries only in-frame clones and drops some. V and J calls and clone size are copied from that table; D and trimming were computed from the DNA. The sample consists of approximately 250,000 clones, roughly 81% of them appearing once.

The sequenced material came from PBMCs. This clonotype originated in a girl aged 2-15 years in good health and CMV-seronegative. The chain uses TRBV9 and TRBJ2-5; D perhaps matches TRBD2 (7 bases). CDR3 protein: CASSVGGTQETQYF. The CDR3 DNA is TGTGCCAGCAGCGTGGGAGGGACACAAGAGACCCAGTACTTC.